The text below deals with one T cell receptor (beta chain). Germline V gene lookup returns CDR1 MGHRA and CDR2 YSYEKL. The CDR3 runs 13 residues. V was trimmed by 3 bases and J by 2 bases, leaving 5 bases between them. Some clones are missing from TCRdb's copy, which holds only in-frame ones; the method was immunoSEQ multiplex PCR. In the table there are under 75,000 clones, around 90% of which are singletons. The record originates from a study of T cell changes during pregnancy in multiple sclerosis. The TCR was taken from a female donor with multiple sclerosis, enrolled in a pregnancy study. The specimen was peripheral blood, collected in the first trimester of pregnancy. J is TRBJ1-3 and V is TRBV4-1, with D hard to call. In DNA, the CDR3 is TGCGCCAGCAGCCATCCTACTGGAAACACCATATATTTT. Its translation: CASSHPTGNTIYF.